The entry below gives a single T cell receptor beta chain sequence along with its context. This entry comes from a study of blood T cell repertoires in COVID-19. Study background: COVID-19 samples from acute and convalescent phases originated in the United States, Italy and Spain. Nucleic acid was either cDNA or gDNA, and it came from T cells, B-cell-depleted T cells, or PBMCs.

Germline V CDR1 and CDR2: SGDLS, YYNGEE. The trim removed 4 bases at V and 8 bases at J, leaving 14 bases unmatched. This CDR3 comprises 15 residues. In the original analysis: Estimates of nucleated cell counts were drawn from the amplification of reference gene primers. Measured with immunoSEQ multiplex PCR; TCRdb has only the in-frame clones, and not every one. For V, J and clone size, that table is used; D and trimming come from the DNA. This repertoire shows roughly 270,000 clones, over 75% found once; its top ten account for approximately 8.8%. The origin of this receptor is a young man with active or convalescent COVID-19. V usage is TRBV9 and J usage is TRBJ1-2; 7 bases fit TRBD1. The material sequenced was peripheral blood. The CDR3 DNA reads TGTGCCAGCAGCCCCCGACAGGGTGACTCGTGGGGCTACACCTTC. Translating it yields CASSPRQGDSWGYTF.